This T cell receptor (beta chain) was retrieved from a study of blood T cell repertoires in COVID-19. The V end lost 5 bases, the J end lost 8 bases, and 13 bases lay between the germline ends. Germline lookup yields CDR1 SGHTS and CDR2 YDEGEE. This CDR3 has 12 residues. The table came from immunoSEQ multiplex PCR; TCRdb's copy has only in-frame clones and leaves some out. The sample shows 55,000 to 90,000 clones, 88% of them seen only once. The V call is TRBV5-8, the J call TRBJ1-1; tentative D call: TRBD1 (6 bases). This clonotype originated in a human donor in a cohort sampled during active COVID-19. Sequenced material: peripheral blood. CDR3 loop: CASSTSGTEAFF. The CDR3 nucleotides are TGTGCCAGCAGTACCTCCGGGACAGAAGCTTTCTTT. The complete variable domain, with remaining parts taken from reference TRBV5-8 and TRBJ1-1, reads EAGVTQSPTHLIKTRGQQATLRCSPISGHTSVYWYQQALGLGLQFLLWYDEGEERNRGNFPPRFSGRQFPNYSSELNVNALELEDSALYLCASSTSGTEAFFGQGTRLTVV.